This T cell receptor (beta chain) was recovered during a study of blood T cell repertoires in COVID-19. Background on the study: Sources were T cells, B-cell-depleted T cells, or PBMCs; the material itself was cDNA or gDNA.

In the study's own analysis: Scientists estimated how many nucleated cells there were by amplifying reference gene primers. Using immunoSEQ multiplex PCR, the repertoire was profiled, and TCRdb retains in-frame clones only, with some absent. V and J calls and clone size are as listed in that table; D and trimming were resolved from the DNA. The sample yields around 200,000 clones, roughly 77% seen once. CDR1 MNHEY and CDR2 SVGEGT come from the germline V gene. This CDR3 spans 20 amino acids. The J segment lost 1 base and the V segment lost 6 bases, leaving 16 bases of the junction unmatched. Seattle cases were enrolled at active infection and followed longitudinally.

This TCR was sampled from a woman between 35 and 50 years old with COVID-19, enrolled during active disease. The chain combines TRBV6-2 or TRBV6-3 with TRBJ1-5; the match to TRBD1 covers 12 bases. Sequencing was done on a sample of peripheral blood. CDR3 nucleotide sequence: TGTGCCAGCAGCCGTAGAGGGACAGGGGGCGCGAGAATGAGCAATCAGCCCCAGCATTTT. Translation: CASSRRGTGGARMSNQPQHF.